This entry describes one T cell receptor beta chain. What it binds is unknown. This entry is derived from a study of T cell repertoires in cytomegalovirus infection. Study information: It was the public TCR beta signatures that indicated both CMV infection and matching HLA type.

The CDR3 runs 16 residues. The V end lost 6 bases, the J end lost 3 bases, and 18 bases lay between the germline ends. Germline-derived CDR1 and CDR2 are LGHNT and FRNRAP. From the reads, TCRdb called clonotypes with MiXCR, one entry per CDR3 protein. In the table there are roughly 920,000 distinct CDR3 sequences, less than 40% of which are singletons. Whole-study results and caveats: Clonotype analysis showed dominance of the ex vivo response by HLA-C-restricted CMV-specific TCR beta clonotypes.

This receptor was obtained from a human donor in good health (CMV status not recorded). Some clones in this sample may be carry-over from other donors' samples. Sequencing was performed on cultured CD8+ T cells from PBMCs, taken from culture after CMV antigen stimulation. The rearrangement joins TRBV12-5 to TRBJ2-1; D is perhaps TRBD1 (6 bases). The CDR3 DNA follows: TGTGCTAGTGGACTTACCGAAGGACAGATCTACAATGAGCAGTTCTTC. This encodes CASGLTEGQIYNEQFF.